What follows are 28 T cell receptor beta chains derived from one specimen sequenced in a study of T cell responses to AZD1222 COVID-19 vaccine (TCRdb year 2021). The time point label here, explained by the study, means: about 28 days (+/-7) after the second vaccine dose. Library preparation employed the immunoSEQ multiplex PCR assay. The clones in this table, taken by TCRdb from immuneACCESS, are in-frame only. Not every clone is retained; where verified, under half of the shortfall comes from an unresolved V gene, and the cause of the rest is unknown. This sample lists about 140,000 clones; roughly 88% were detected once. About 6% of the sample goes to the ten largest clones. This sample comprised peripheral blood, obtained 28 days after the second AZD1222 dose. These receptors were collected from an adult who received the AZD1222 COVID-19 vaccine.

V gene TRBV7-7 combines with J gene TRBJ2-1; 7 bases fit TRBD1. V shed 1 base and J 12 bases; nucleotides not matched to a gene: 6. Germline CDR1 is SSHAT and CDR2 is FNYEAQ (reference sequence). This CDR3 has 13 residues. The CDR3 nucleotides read TGTGCCAGCAGCTTAGATCAGGGGGAACGGCAGTTCTTC. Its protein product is CASSLDQGERQFF.

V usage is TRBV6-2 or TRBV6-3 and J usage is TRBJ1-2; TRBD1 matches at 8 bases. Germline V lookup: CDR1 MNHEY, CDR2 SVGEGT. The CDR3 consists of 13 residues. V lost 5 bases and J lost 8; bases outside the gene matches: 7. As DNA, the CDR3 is TGTGCCAGCAGTCAGGGGGCCCCAGGGGGCTACACCTTC. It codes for CASSQGAPGGYTF.

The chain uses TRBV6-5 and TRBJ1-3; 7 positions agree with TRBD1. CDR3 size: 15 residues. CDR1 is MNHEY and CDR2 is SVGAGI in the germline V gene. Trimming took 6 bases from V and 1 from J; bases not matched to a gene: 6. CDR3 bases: TGTGCCAGCAGGCGGGACAGCGCGTCTGGAAACACCATATATTTT. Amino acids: CASRRDSASGNTIYF.

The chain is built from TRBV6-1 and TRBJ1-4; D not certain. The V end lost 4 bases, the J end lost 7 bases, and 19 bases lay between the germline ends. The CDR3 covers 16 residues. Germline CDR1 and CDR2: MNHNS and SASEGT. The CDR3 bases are TGTGCCAGCAGTGCTACGGTCGCGGGGTCTGGTGAAAAACTGTTTTTT. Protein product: CASSATVAGSGEKLFF.

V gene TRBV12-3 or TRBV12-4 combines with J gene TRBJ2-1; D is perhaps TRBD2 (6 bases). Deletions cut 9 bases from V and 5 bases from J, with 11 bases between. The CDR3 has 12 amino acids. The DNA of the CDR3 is TGTGCCAGTCTTGGCGGGGACAATGAGCAGTTCTTC. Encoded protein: CASLGGDNEQFF.

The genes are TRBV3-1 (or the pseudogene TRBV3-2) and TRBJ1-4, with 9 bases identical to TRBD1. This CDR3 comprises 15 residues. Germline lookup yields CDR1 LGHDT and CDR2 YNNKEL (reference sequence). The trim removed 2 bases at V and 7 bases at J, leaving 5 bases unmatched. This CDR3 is CASSQPDRGCEKLFF. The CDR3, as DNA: TGTGCCAGCAGCCAACCGGACAGGGGTTGTGAAAAACTGTTTTTT.

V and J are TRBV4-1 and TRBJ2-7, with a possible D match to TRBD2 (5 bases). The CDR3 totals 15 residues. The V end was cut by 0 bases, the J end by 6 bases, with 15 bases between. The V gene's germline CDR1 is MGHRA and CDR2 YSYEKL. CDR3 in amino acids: CASSQDGGGRIEQYF. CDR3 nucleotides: TGCGCCAGCAGCCAAGATGGTGGAGGACGGATCGAGCAGTACTTC.

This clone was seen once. This CDR3 reads CASSVGPGTSGSSEYNEQFF. For the CDR3, the DNA is TGTGCCAGCAGCGTAGGCCCGGGGACTAGCGGGAGCAGCGAATACAATGAGCAGTTCTTC. The rearrangement uses TRBV9 and TRBJ2-1; 14 nucleotides align to TRBD2. Germline lookup yields CDR1 SGDLS and CDR2 YYNGEE. Trimming at V came to 0 bases and at J to 4 bases, leaving 12 bases not matched to a gene. There are 20 residues in the CDR3.

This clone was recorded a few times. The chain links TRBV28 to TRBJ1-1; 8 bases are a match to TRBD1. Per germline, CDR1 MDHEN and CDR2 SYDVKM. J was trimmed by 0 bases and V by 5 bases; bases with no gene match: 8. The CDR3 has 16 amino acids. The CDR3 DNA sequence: TGTGCCAGCAGTGCTACAGGGGGTAGGATGAACACTGAAGCTTTCTTT. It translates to CASSATGGRMNTEAFF.

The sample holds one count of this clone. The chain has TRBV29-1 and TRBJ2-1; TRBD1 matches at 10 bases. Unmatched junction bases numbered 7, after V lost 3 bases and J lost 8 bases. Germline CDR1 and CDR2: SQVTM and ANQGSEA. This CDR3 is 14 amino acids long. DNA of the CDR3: TGCAGCGTTGAGGGGACAGGGGCCTTTTATGAGCAGTTCTTC. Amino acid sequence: CSVEGTGAFYEQFF.

CDR3: CASSAEDQPQHF. For the CDR3, the DNA is TGTGCCAGCAGTGCGGAGGACCAGCCCCAGCATTTT. This chain links TRBV2 with TRBJ1-5; D remains ambiguous. V was clipped by 4 bases and J by 7 bases, with 8 bases between them. This CDR3 is 12 amino acids long. Germline V gene sequence: CDR1 SNHLY, CDR2 FYNNEI. Using reference TRBV2 and TRBJ1-5 for the parts outside the CDR3, the full variable domain is EPEVTQTPSHQVTQMGQEVILRCVPISNHLYFYWYRQILGQKVEFLVSFYNNEISEKSEIFDDQFSVERPDGSNFTLKIRSTKLEDSAMYFCASSAEDQPQHFGDGTRLSIL.

This chain's CDR3 is CASSPAFQFLGYTF. The CDR3 DNA reads as TGTGCCAGCAGCCCAGCCTTTCAGTTTCTTGGCTACACCTTC. The chain is built from TRBV11-2 and TRBJ1-2; no clear D. Deletions cut 5 bases from V and 7 bases from J, with 17 bases between. The CDR3 contains 14 residues. Per the germline V gene, CDR1 is SGHAT and CDR2 is FQNNGV. The full variable domain, completed using reference TRBV11-2 and TRBJ1-2, is EAGVAQSPRYKIIEKRQSVAFWCNPISGHATLYWYQQILGQGPKLLIQFQNNGVVDDSQLPKDRFSAERLKGVDSTLKIQPAKLEDSAVYLCASSPAFQFLGYTFGSGTRLTVV.

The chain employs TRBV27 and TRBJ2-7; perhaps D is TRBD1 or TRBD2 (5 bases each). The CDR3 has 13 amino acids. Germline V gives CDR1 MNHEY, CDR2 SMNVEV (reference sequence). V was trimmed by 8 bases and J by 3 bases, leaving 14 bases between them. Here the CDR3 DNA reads TGTGCCAGCCGAAGACAGCGGTTCTACGAGCAGTACTTC. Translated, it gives CASRRQRFYEQYF.

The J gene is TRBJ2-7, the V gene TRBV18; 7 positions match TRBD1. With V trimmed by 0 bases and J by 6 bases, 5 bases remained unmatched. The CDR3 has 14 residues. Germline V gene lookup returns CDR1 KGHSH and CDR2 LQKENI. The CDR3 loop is CASSPPRDRGEQYF. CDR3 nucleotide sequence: TGTGCCAGCTCACCACCGAGGGACAGAGGCGAGCAGTACTTC. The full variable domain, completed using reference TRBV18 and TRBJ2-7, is NAGVMQNPRHLVRRRGQEARLRCSPMKGHSHVYWYRQLPEEGLKFMVYLQKENIIDESGMPKERFSAEFPKEGPSILRIQQVVRGDSAAYFCASSPPRDRGEQYFGPGTRLTVT.

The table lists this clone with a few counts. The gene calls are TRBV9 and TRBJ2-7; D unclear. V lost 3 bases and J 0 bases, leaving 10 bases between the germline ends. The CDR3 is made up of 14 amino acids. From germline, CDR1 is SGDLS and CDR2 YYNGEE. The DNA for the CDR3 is TGTGCCAGCAGCGCTTCCGGTGCCTCCTACGAGCAGTACTTC. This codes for CASSASGASYEQYF.

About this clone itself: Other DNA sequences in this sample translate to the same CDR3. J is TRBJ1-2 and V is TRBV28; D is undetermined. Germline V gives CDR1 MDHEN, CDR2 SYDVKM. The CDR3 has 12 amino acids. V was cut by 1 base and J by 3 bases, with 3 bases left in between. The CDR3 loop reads CASSLSYYGYTF. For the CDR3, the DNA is TGTGCCAGCAGTTTATCCTACTATGGCTACACCTTC.

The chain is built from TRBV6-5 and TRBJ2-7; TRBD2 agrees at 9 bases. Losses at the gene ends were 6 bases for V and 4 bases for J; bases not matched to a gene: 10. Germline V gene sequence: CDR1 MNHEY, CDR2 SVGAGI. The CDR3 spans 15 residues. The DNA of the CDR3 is TGTGCCAGCAGGGGAACTAGCGGGTGGGTGTACGAGCAGTACTTC. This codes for CASRGTSGWVYEQYF.

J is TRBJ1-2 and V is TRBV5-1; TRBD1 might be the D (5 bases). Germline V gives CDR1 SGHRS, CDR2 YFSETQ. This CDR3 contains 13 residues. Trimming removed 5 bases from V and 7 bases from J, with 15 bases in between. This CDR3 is CASSYDSEAGYTF. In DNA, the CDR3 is TGCGCCAGCAGTTACGACAGCGAGGCTGGCTACACCTTC.

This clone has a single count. The DNA for the CDR3 is TGTGCCACCAGCCCCCGTGGGGCCAACGTCCTGACTTTC. Translated: CATSPRGANVLTF. V and J are TRBV15 and TRBJ2-6; D call uncertain. The V gene's germline CDR1 is LNHNV and CDR2 YYDKDF (reference sequence). The CDR3 consists of 13 residues. Trimming cost V 5 bases and J 3 bases, with 5 bases left between them. Based on the CDR3 plus reference TRBV15 and TRBJ2-6, the full variable domain is DAMVIQNPRYQVTQFGKPVTLSCSQTLNHNVMYWYQQKSSQAPKLLFHYYDKDFNNEADTPDNFQSRRPNTSFCFLDIRSPGLGDTAMYLCATSPRGANVLTFGAGSRLTVL.

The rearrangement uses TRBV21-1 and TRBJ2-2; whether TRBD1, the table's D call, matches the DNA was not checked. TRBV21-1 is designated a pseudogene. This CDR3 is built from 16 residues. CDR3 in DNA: TGTGCCAGCAGCAACCCGGACAGGGAGAACACCGGGGAGCTGTTTTTT. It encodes CASSNPDRENTGELFF.

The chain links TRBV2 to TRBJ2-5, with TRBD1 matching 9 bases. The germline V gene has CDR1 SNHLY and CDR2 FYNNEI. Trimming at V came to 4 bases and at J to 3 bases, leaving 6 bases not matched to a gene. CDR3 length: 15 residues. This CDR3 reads CASSGIGQGKETQYF. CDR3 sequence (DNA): TGTGCCAGCAGTGGGATAGGACAGGGGAAAGAGACCCAGTACTTC.

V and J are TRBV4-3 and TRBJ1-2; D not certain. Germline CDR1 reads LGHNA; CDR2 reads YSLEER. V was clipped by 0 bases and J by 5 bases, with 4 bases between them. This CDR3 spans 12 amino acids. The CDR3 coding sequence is TGCGCCAGCAGCCAAGACAGATATGGCTACACCTTC. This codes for CASSQDRYGYTF.

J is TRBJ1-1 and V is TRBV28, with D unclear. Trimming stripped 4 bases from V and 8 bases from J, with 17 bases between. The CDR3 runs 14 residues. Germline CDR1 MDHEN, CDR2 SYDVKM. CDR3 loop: CASSSYSVPNEAFF. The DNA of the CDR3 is TGTGCCAGCAGTTCATACTCTGTACCGAACGAAGCTTTCTTT. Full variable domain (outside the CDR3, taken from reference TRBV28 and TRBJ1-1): DVKVTQSSRYLVKRTGEKVFLECVQDMDHENMFWYRQDPGLGLRLIYFSYDVKMKEKGDIPEGYSVSREKKERFSLILESASTNQTSMYLCASSSYSVPNEAFFGQGTRLTVV.

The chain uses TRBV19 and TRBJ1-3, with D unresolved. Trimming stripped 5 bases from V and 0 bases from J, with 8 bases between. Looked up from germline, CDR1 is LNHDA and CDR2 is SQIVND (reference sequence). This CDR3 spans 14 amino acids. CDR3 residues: CASSWQSSGNTIYF. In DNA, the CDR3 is TGTGCCAGTAGTTGGCAGAGCTCTGGAAACACCATATATTTT.

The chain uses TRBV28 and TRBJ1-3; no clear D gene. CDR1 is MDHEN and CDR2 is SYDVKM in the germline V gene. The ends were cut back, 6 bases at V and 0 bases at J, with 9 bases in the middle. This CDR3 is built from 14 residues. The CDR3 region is CASSPSASGNTIYF. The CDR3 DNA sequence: TGTGCCAGCAGCCCCTCGGCCTCTGGAAACACCATATATTTT.

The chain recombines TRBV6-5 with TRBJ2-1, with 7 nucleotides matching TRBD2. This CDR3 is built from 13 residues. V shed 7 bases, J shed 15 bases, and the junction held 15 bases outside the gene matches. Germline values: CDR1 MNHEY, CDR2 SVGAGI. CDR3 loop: CASTNLGLGRPFF. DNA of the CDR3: TGTGCCAGCACCAACTTGGGACTCGGGAGGCCGTTCTTC.

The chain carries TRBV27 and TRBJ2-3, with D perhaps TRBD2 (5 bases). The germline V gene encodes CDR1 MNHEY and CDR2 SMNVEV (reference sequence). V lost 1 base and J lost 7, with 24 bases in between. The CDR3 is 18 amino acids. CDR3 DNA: TGTGCCAGCAGTTTATATACGGAGCGGTCCTCCCGGGTATATACGCAGTATTTT. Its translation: CASSLYTERSSRVYTQYF.

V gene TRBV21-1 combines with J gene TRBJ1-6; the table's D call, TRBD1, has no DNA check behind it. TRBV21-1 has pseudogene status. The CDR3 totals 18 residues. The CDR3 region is CASSNEGYRVSYNSPLHF. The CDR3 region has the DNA TGTGCCAGCAGCAATGAGGGGTACAGGGTTTCCTATAATTCACCCCTCCACTTT.